These 20 T cell receptor beta chains were all obtained from the same sample, sequenced in a study of control samples from healthy donors and cancer patients. The repertoire was sequenced with immunoSEQ multiplex PCR; TCRdb's copy has only in-frame clones and lacks some. The table lists 150,000 to 200,000 clones, more than 85% of them singletons, with just over 2% in the top ten. The sequenced material came from blood. The receptors were gathered from a woman in her 40s in good health.

This chain uses TRBV28 with TRBJ2-7; D not certain. V lost 2 bases and J 6 bases, leaving 5 bases between the germline ends. The CDR3 covers 11 residues. From germline, CDR1 is MDHEN and CDR2 SYDVKM. The CDR3 region is CASSLNREQYF. The DNA of the CDR3 is TGTGCCAGCAGTTTAAATCGCGAGCAGTACTTC.

The chain is built from TRBV6-5 and TRBJ1-5, with D hard to call. Trimming took 5 bases from V and 4 from J, leaving 12 bases between them. This CDR3 is 14 amino acids long. Germline values: CDR1 MNHEY, CDR2 SVGAGI. The CDR3 nucleotides read TGTGCCAGCAGTCCCCACGGCCCGAATCAGCCCCAGCATTTT. It codes for CASSPHGPNQPQHF.

The V call is TRBV4-1, the J call TRBJ1-6; D gene ambiguous. The CDR3 runs to 15 residues. Looked up from germline, CDR1 is MGHRA and CDR2 is YSYEKL. The V end was cut by 1 base, the J end by 6 bases, with 10 bases between. The CDR3 sequence is CASSQVGKSNSPLHF. CDR3 nucleotides: TGCGCCAGCAGCCAAGTCGGCAAGAGTAATTCACCCCTCCACTTT.

The chain uses TRBV10-3 and TRBJ1-4; D is ambiguous. Per the germline V gene, CDR1 is ENHRY and CDR2 is SYGVKD. V was clipped by 6 bases and J by 12 bases, with 14 bases between them. The CDR3 covers 12 residues. The CDR3 sequence is CAISTDLGELFF. CDR3 bases: TGTGCCATCAGCACTGACCTAGGCGAACTGTTTTTT.

This rearrangement joins TRBV2 to TRBJ2-2, with a possible D match to TRBD1 (5 bases). V was clipped by 6 bases and J by 6 bases, with 11 bases between them. The CDR3 has 13 amino acids. Germline V lookup: CDR1 SNHLY, CDR2 FYNNEI. The CDR3 protein is CASSTTVAGELFF. CDR3 nucleotide sequence: TGTGCCAGCAGCACGACAGTCGCCGGGGAGCTGTTTTTT.

V usage is TRBV6-5 and J usage is TRBJ1-2; TRBD1 agrees at 10 bases. The CDR3 extends over 15 amino acids. Germline V gene lookup returns CDR1 MNHEY and CDR2 SVGAGI. The trim removed 0 bases at V and 8 bases at J, leaving 6 bases unmatched. CDR3 nucleotide sequence: TGTGCCAGCAGTTACTCAACGGGACAGGGGACCGGCTACACCTTC. The encoded protein is CASSYSTGQGTGYTF.

The chain joins TRBV7-5 to TRBJ1-1. TRBV7-5 is termed a pseudogene. This CDR3 spans 17 amino acids. The DNA for the CDR3 is TGTGCCAGAAGCTTAGGTACTCAGGGACCTTGGGGGACTGAAGCTTTCTTT. The encoded protein is CARSLGTQGPWGTEAFF.

The chain carries TRBV7-2 and TRBJ1-2, with D perhaps matching TRBD1 (5 bases). Per germline, CDR1 SGHTA and CDR2 FQGNSA. V was shortened by 3 bases and J by 2 bases, with 16 bases between the two germline ends. The CDR3 sequence is 16 residues long. The CDR3 loop reads CASSLNRRGLNYGYTF. As DNA, the CDR3 is TGTGCCAGCAGCTTGAATCGGCGGGGGTTGAACTATGGCTACACCTTC.

The V and J genes are TRBV12-3 or TRBV12-4 and TRBJ2-3; D gene unclear. This CDR3 is 13 amino acids long. Trimming shortened V by 1 base and J by 8 bases, and 10 bases separated the two germline ends. The CDR3 coding sequence is TGTGCCAGCAGTTTAGGATCCGCCGTTACGCAGTATTTT. It yields the protein CASSLGSAVTQYF.

The chain couples TRBV11-2 to TRBJ2-1; TRBD2 matches 12 bases. The germline CDR1 and CDR2 sequences are SGHAT and FQNNGV. Germline trimming cut 5 bases from V and 10 bases from J; bases unmatched to any gene: 12. CDR3 length: 16 residues. The CDR3 loop reads CASSPLLAGGPSEQFF. As DNA, the CDR3 is TGTGCCAGCAGCCCCCTACTAGCGGGGGGCCCCTCGGAGCAGTTCTTC.

The chain recombines TRBV4-1 with TRBJ2-7; either TRBD1 or TRBD2 may supply D (5 bases each). Trimming stripped 1 base from V and 4 bases from J, with 11 bases between. CDR1 and CDR2 from the germline V gene are MGHRA and YSYEKL. The CDR3 contains 14 residues. CDR3 sequence: CASSQGGPYYEQYF. The CDR3 DNA is TGCGCCAGCAGCCAAGGGGGACCCTATTACGAGCAGTACTTC.

The chain combines TRBV11-2 with TRBJ2-1, with D perhaps TRBD1 (6 bases). The V gene's germline CDR1 is SGHAT and CDR2 FQNNGV. V gave up 5 bases and J gave up 0 bases, with 8 bases separating them. The CDR3 covers 14 residues. Written as DNA, the CDR3 is TGTGCCAGCAGCCGGGACACCTCCTACAATGAGCAGTTCTTC. Translated, it gives CASSRDTSYNEQFF.

V is TRBV5-6 and J is TRBJ2-1, with a weak D call TRBD1 (6 bases). Looked up from germline, CDR1 is SGHDT and CDR2 is YYEEEE. The CDR3 runs 18 residues. Trimming cost V 6 bases and J 0 bases, with 22 bases left between them. This CDR3 is CASTLGSPRDNSYNEQFF. The CDR3 DNA follows: TGTGCCAGCACCCTTGGCTCCCCCCGGGACAACTCCTACAATGAGCAGTTCTTC.

V and J are TRBV18 and TRBJ1-1; no firm D call. Germline V gene data show CDR1 as KGHSH and CDR2 as LQKENI. The CDR3 has 14 residues. Deletions cut 3 bases from V and 1 base from J, with 9 bases between. CDR3 protein: CASSPSVENTEAFF. The CDR3, as DNA: TGTGCCAGCTCACCGTCTGTCGAGAACACTGAAGCTTTCTTT.

This chain links TRBV19 with TRBJ1-2; D unresolved. Germline values: CDR1 LNHDA, CDR2 SQIVND (reference sequence). The CDR3 loop spans 14 amino acids. V was pared by 7 bases and J by 5 bases, with 17 bases between. The DNA for the CDR3 is TGTGCCAGTATCGGGGAATCGGGAGGGTATGGCTACACCTTC. Protein: CASIGESGGYGYTF.

The V gene is TRBV6-1, the J gene TRBJ2-7, with D tentatively TRBD1 or TRBD2 (5 bases each). V was shortened by 0 bases and J by 3 bases, with 12 bases between the two germline ends. Germline V gene lookup returns CDR1 MNHNS and CDR2 SASEGT. CDR3 size: 15 residues. CDR3 residues: CASSEARGGIYEQYF. The CDR3 DNA reads as TGTGCCAGCAGTGAAGCGAGGGGTGGAATCTACGAGCAGTACTTC.

The chain combines TRBV7-9 with TRBJ2-1; D is uncertain. V lost 2 bases, J lost 2 bases, and 7 bases lay in between. This CDR3 is 14 amino acids long. Germline V gene sequence: CDR1 SEHNR, CDR2 FQNEAQ (reference sequence). This chain's CDR3 is CASSLSAAYNEQFF. The DNA for the CDR3 is TGTGCCAGCAGCTTATCGGCAGCCTACAATGAGCAGTTCTTC.

The chain has TRBV5-6 and TRBJ2-2; 7 bases fit TRBD1. With V trimmed by 4 bases and J by 5 bases, 14 bases remained unmatched. The CDR3 contains 17 residues. The germline V gene has CDR1 SGHDT and CDR2 YYEEEE. The CDR3 spells CASSPLFTGAGTGELFF. The CDR3 DNA is TGTGCCAGCAGCCCCCTATTTACAGGGGCAGGGACCGGGGAGCTGTTTTTT.

This sequence joins TRBV11-2 and TRBJ2-5; D is undetermined. The CDR3 extends over 12 amino acids. Trimming pared 0 bases from V and 10 bases from J, leaving 9 bases between. Per the germline V gene, CDR1 is SGHAT and CDR2 is FQNNGV. For the CDR3, the DNA is TGTGCCAGCAGCTTAGAGGCCTCAAGCCAGTACTTC. This sequence encodes CASSLEASSQYF.

The CDR3 DNA sequence: TGTGCCAGCAGCTGGACAGGGCCTTTTGGCTACACCTTC. Residues: CASSWTGPFGYTF. V and J are TRBV5-5 and TRBJ1-2; 8 nucleotides align to TRBD1. Per germline, CDR1 SGHKS and CDR2 YYEKEE (reference sequence). J lost 7 bases, V lost 3 bases, and 5 bases had no gene match. The CDR3 spans 13 residues. Full variable domain (remainder filled in from reference TRBV5-5 and TRBJ1-2): DAGVTQSPTHLIKTRGQQVTLRCSPISGHKSVSWYQQVLGQGPQFIFQYYEKEERGRGNFPDRFSARQFPNYSSELNVNALLLGDSALYLCASSWTGPFGYTFGSGTRLTVV.